In this sample, the clone carrying this TCR beta chain turned up once. This sample was taken from a study of blood T cell repertoires in COVID-19. The CDR3 has 13 residues. Germline V gene lookup returns CDR1 GTSNPN and CDR2 SVGIG (reference sequence). The V end was cut by 1 base, the J end by 1 base, with 7 bases between. Method: immunoSEQ multiplex PCR; TCRdb's copy keeps in-frame clones and lacks some. The table includes 200,000 to 250,000 clones, over 75% detected once. The chain combines TRBV30 with TRBJ1-1; no firm D call. The specimen sequenced was PBMCs or T cells enriched from blood (not recorded which). The sequence came from a woman aged 45-59 years with acute COVID-19. The CDR3 DNA reads as TGTGCCTGGAGTGCACTCTCGAACACTGAAGCTTTCTTT. It codes for CAWSALSNTEAFF. Variable domain in full (rest from reference TRBV30 and TRBJ1-1): SQTIHQWPATLVQPVGSPLSLECTVEGTSNPNLYWYRQAAGRGLQLLFYSVGIGQISSEVPQNLSASRPQDRQFILSSKKLLLSDSGFYLCAWSALSNTEAFFGQGTRLTVV.